The clone carrying this TCR beta chain was detected many times. This entry comes from a study of CD8+CD57+ T cells in acquired aplastic anemia. Profiles of TCR beta VDJ and CDR3 were generated from a genomic DNA template. MiXCR, run by TCRdb on the reads, gives a single entry per CDR3 protein. In the table there are roughly 180,000 distinct CDR3 sequences, about 60% of which are singletons. The CDR3 totals 14 residues. Trimming took 9 bases from V and 0 from J, leaving 9 bases between them. It was patients with CD8+CD57+ cell expansion by flow cytometry who were chosen for sequencing. The sequence came from a human donor with aplastic anemia. This rearrangement joins TRBV12-3 or TRBV12-4 to TRBJ2-6; D is undetermined. Material: sorted CD4+, CD8+, or CD8+CD57+ T cells (not recorded which) from PBMCs. This CDR3 is CASRWDSGANVLTF. In DNA, the CDR3 is TGTGCCAGTCGGTGGGACTCTGGGGCCAACGTCCTGACTTTC.